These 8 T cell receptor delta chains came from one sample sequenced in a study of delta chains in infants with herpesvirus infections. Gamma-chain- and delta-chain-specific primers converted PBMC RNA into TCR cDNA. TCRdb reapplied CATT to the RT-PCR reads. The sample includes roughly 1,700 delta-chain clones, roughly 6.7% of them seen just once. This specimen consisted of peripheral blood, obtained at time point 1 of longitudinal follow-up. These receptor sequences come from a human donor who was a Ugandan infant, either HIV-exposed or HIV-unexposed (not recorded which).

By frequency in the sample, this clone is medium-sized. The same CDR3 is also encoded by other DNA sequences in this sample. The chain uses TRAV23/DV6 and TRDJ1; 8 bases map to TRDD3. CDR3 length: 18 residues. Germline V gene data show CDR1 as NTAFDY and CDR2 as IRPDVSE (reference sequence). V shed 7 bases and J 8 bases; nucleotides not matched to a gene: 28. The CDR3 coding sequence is TGTGCACCCACACTACTGGGGGCCACCGTACGCAGCGAGTCAAAACTCATCTTT. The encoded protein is CAPTLLGATVRSESKLIF.

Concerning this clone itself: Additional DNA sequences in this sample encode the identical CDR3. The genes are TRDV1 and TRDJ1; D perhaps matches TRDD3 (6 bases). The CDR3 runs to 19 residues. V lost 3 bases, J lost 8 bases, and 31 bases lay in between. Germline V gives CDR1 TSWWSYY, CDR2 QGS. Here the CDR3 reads CALGDNARTGCMVVIKLIF. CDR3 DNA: TGTGCTCTTGGGGATAACGCCCGTACTGGGTGTATGGTGGTGATAAAACTCATCTTT.

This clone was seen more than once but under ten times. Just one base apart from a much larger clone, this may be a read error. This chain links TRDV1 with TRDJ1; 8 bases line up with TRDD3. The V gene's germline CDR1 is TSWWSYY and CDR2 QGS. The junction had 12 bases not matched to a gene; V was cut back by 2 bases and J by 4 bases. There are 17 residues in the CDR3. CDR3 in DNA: TGTGCTCTTGGGGAAATCCTAGCCTTGGGGGATGTCGATAAACTCATCTTT. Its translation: CALGEILALGDVDKLIF.

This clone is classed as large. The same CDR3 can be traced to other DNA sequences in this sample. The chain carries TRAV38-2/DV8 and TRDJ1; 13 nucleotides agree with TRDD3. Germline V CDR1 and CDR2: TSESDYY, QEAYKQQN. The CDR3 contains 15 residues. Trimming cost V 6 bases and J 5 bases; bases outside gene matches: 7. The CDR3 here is CAYISTGGYADKLIF. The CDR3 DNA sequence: TGTGCTTATATTTCTACTGGGGGATACGCAGATAAACTCATCTTT.

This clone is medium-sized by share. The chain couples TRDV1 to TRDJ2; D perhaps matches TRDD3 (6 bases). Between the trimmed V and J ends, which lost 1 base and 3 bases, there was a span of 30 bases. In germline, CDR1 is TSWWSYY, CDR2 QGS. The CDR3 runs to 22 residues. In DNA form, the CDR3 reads TGTGCTCTTGGGGAACCCCATACTATGGCCTACTTACTGGGCTTTATGACAGCACAACTCTTCTTT. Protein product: CALGEPHTMAYLLGFMTAQLFF.

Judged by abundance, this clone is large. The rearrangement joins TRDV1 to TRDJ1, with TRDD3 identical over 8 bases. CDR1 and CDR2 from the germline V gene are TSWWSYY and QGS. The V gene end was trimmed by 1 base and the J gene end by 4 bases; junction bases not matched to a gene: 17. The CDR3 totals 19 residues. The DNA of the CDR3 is TGTGCTCTTGGGGAACATCTGCCGCCTCCCACTGGGGGGTTCGATAAACTCATCTTT. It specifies CALGEHLPPPTGGFDKLIF.

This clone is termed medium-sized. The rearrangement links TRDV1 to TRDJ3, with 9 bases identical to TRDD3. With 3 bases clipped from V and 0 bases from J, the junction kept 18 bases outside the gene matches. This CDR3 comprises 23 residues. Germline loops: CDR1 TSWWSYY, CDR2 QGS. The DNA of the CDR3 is TGTGCTCTTGGGGACGGCCTTTCCCGTACTGGGGGACTCCGCTCCTGGGACACCCGACAGATGTTTTTC. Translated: CALGDGLSRTGGLRSWDTRQMFF.

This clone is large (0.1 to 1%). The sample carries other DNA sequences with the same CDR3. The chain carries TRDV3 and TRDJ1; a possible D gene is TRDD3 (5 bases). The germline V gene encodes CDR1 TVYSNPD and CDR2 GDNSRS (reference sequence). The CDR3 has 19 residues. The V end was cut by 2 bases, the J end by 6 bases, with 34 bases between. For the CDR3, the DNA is TGTGCCTTTTCGCGGGGGGGCTACTCCAGTAACCGGGGGGCTCATAAACTCATCTTT. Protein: CAFSRGGYSSNRGAHKLIF.